This TCR beta chain was captured by sequencing in a study of blood T cell repertoires in COVID-19. About the study: PBMCs, B-cell-depleted T cells, or T cells provided the cDNA or gDNA that made up the material.

This CDR3 is 11 amino acids long. Germline lookup yields CDR1 DFQATT and CDR2 SNEGSKA (reference sequence). V gave up 3 bases and J gave up 8 bases, with 8 bases separating them. Libraries were prepared by immunoSEQ multiplex PCR; TCRdb keeps only in-frame clonotypes and omits some of them. Of over 20,000 clones listed, around 83% are singletons. The chain carries TRBV20-1 and TRBJ2-1; D is possibly TRBD2 (7 bases). The sample was peripheral blood. The receptor was isolated from an older man with acute or convalescent COVID-19. This CDR3 is CSASGGHEQFF. The CDR3 DNA reads TGCAGTGCTAGCGGGGGGCATGAGCAGTTCTTC.